Listed below are T cell receptor beta chains from one sample, sequenced in a study of T-cell memory formation after mild COVID-19. Using its own MiXCR run on the 5' RACE reads, TCRdb lists one record per CDR3 protein. The table lists 400,000 or so distinct CDR3 sequences, about 19% of them singletons. Sample: PBMCs or a T cell subset sorted from them (not recorded which). Receptor source: an adult woman who had mild COVID-19 (a few samples of this study predate the infection). Cell type and time point are not known. Both conserved end residues are part of each CDR3. The D gene is left open where the match is weak. Where a row states a size, it is once, few, many or the class of an expanded clone; other rows omit it.

v_call	d_call	clone_size	j_call	cdr3_nt	cdr3_aa
TRBV25-1	.	few	TRBJ1-1	TGTGCCAGCAGAAGCCCCCCCGGCAGGGCAACGTCTGAAGCTTTCTTT	CASRSPPGRATSEAFF
TRBV30	TRBD1	few	TRBJ1-1	TGTGCCTGCTCGGACAGGGGAAGTTTCATGAACACTGAAGCTTTCTTT	CACSDRGSFMNTEAFF
TRBV7-9	TRBD2	few	TRBJ2-5	TGTGCCAGCAGCTCTTCCGGGACTAGCGGGAGGTCCGGGGAGACCCAGTACTTC	CASSSSGTSGRSGETQYF
TRBV3-1	TRBD2	few	TRBJ2-7	TGTGCCAGCAGCCAAGATCTTCTAGCGGGGACCTACGAGCAGTACTTC	CASSQDLLAGTYEQYF
TRBV24-1	.	few	TRBJ1-1	TGTGCCACCAGTGATTTCTTATCAGGGTCCACTGAAGCTTTCTTT	CATSDFLSGSTEAFF
TRBV15	.	.	TRBJ2-1	TGTGCCACCAGCGGGGGTCAGCGCTCCTACAATGAGCAGTTCTTC	CATSGGQRSYNEQFF
TRBV7-2	.	few	TRBJ1-6	TGTGCCAGCAGCTTAATGGGATGGCGACGATGGGAAGTGAATTCACCCCTCCACTTT	CASSLMGWRRWEVNSPLHF
TRBV6-5	TRBD2	few	TRBJ2-5	TGTGCCAGCACTTACGGGCGGGAGAAAGAGACCCAGTACTTC	CASTYGREKETQYF
TRBV6-2/TRBV6-3	TRBD2	few	TRBJ2-1	TGTGCCAGCAGTTTGGGACTAGCGGGAGAAGAAGGCGAGCAGTTCTTC	CASSLGLAGEEGEQFF
TRBV7-3	TRBD2	many	TRBJ2-2	TGTGCCAGCAAGCCCCGCGGGGGGTACACCGGGGAGCTGTTTTTT	CASKPRGGYTGELFF
TRBV24-1	.	.	TRBJ2-5	TGTGCCACCAGTGATGTCAGGGTGGGCAAAGAGACCCAGTACTTC	CATSDVRVGKETQYF
TRBV12-3/TRBV12-4	.	few	TRBJ2-5	TGTGCCAGCAGTCTCAACGTCAACCAAGAGACCCAGTACTTC	CASSLNVNQETQYF
TRBV15	.	.	TRBJ2-3	TGTGCCACCAGCAGAGATCGAGGGGGTCTCACAGATACGCAGTATTTT	CATSRDRGGLTDTQYF
TRBV7-6	TRBD2	.	TRBJ2-2	TGTGCCAGCAGCTTAGGACTAGCGGGAGTCTTATCTCTCGGGGAGCTGTTTTTT	CASSLGLAGVLSLGELFF